This T cell receptor beta chain was sequenced for a study of shared clonotypes between healthy human individuals. Regarding the study as a whole: Generally, naive subsets (rather than memory subsets) showed larger estimated richness. Clonotypes which were not shared had lower generation probabilities than clonotypes that all four donors shared. The rarefaction results pointed to incomplete sorted-subset sequencing despite large depth.

Only in-frame clones appear in the TCRdb table, and some are missing; sequencing was by immunoSEQ multiplex PCR. The sample lists around 2,000,000 clones, 95% occurring once. Comment on this clone: Its antigen remains unknown.

The CD4+ fraction was divided into a CD45RA+ naive subset and a CD45RA-negative memory subset. From germline, CDR1 is MNHEY and CDR2 SMNVEV (reference sequence). Trimming took 6 bases from V and 7 from J; bases not matched to a gene: 7. The CDR3 has 13 amino acids. This TCR came from a man between 18 and 29 years old in good health. The chain employs TRBV27 and TRBJ1-2; 8 bases are a match to TRBD1. The source material was naive CD4+ T cells sorted from blood. Stated subset: CD45RA+ positively selected. The CDR3 sequence is CASRDRVEGGYTF. DNA of the CDR3: TGTGCCAGCAGGGACAGGGTGGAGGGTGGCTACACCTTC.